Presented here are 9 T cell receptor beta chains from one specimen sequenced in a study of T cell responses to AZD1222 COVID-19 vaccine. Profiling relied on immunoSEQ multiplex PCR, and the TCRdb table lists in-frame clones only, not all of them. Of over 90,000 clones listed, about 90% are singletons. Here the sequenced sample was peripheral blood, taken on day 0 of AZD1222 vaccination. Receptor source: an adult in good health.

This chain links TRBV12-5 with TRBJ1-1; no clear D gene. CDR1 is LGHNT and CDR2 is FRNRAP in the germline V gene. The CDR3 runs to 14 residues. Trimming removed 0 bases from V and 2 bases from J, with 7 bases in between. The CDR3 protein is CASGLVPPNTEAFF. In DNA form, the CDR3 reads TGTGCTAGTGGTTTGGTACCTCCTAACACTGAAGCTTTCTTT. The variable domain in full, completed from reference TRBV12-5 and TRBJ1-1, reads DARVTQTPRHKVTEMGQEVTMRCQPILGHNTVFWYRQTMMQGLELLAYFRNRAPLDDSGMPKDRFSAEMPDATLATLKIQPSEPRDSAVYFCASGLVPPNTEAFFGQGTRLTVV.

V is TRBV28 and J is TRBJ2-1; D could derive from TRBD1 or TRBD2 (5 bases each). CDR1 MDHEN and CDR2 SYDVKM come from the germline V gene. V was trimmed by 10 bases and J by 7 bases, leaving 17 bases between them. The CDR3 length is 13 residues. The CDR3 sequence: CAISGPPINEQFF. The CDR3 DNA sequence: TGTGCCATTTCGGGACCGCCTATAAATGAGCAGTTCTTC.

The genes are TRBV19 and TRBJ2-5, with TRBD1 matching over 9 bases. The CDR3 is 13 residues long. CDR1 LNHDA and CDR2 SQIVND come from the germline V gene (reference sequence). After removal of 0 bases from V and 9 bases from J, the junction contained 2 bases not matched to a gene. CDR3 nucleotide sequence: TGTGCCAGTAGTATAGATAGGACAGGGGCCCAGTACTTC. Its protein product is CASSIDRTGAQYF.

The rearrangement joins TRBV13 to TRBJ1-2; 7 positions match TRBD1. V lost 5 bases and J lost 8; bases outside the gene matches: 11. From germline, CDR1 is PRHDT and CDR2 FYEKMQ (reference sequence). The CDR3 is 14 amino acids. CDR3: CASSQQGPVSGYTF. For the CDR3, the DNA is TGTGCCAGCAGCCAACAGGGGCCCGTTTCCGGCTACACCTTC.

This chain uses TRBV6-2 or TRBV6-3 with TRBJ1-1, with D possibly TRBD1 on 6 matching bases. In germline, CDR1 is MNHEY, CDR2 SVGEGT. With 2 bases removed from V and 0 bases from J, the gap between germline ends came to 16 bases. There are 17 residues in the CDR3. In DNA, the CDR3 is TGTGCCAGCAGTTACCTGAATCAGGGGCCCCTGAACACTGAAGCTTTCTTT. As protein: CASSYLNQGPLNTEAFF.

As DNA, the CDR3 is TGTGCCAGCAGCCACGGGGAGTATGGCTACACCTTC. This sequence encodes CASSHGEYGYTF. The chain uses TRBV6-2 or TRBV6-3 and TRBJ1-2; D remains unclear. Trimming took 6 bases from V and 5 from J, leaving 10 bases between them. The CDR3 runs 12 residues. The V gene's germline CDR1 is MNHEY and CDR2 SVGEGT.

The rearrangement uses TRBV12-5 and TRBJ1-5; D gene uncertain. The CDR3 runs 12 residues. Trimming cost V 6 bases and J 6 bases, with 9 bases left between them. CDR1 is LGHNT and CDR2 is FRNRAP in the germline V gene. CDR3 nucleotides: TGTGCTAGTGGGAGTTTAGGTCAGCCCCAGCATTTT. Translated: CASGSLGQPQHF.

The chain has TRBV27 and TRBJ1-1, with TRBD1 as a possible D gene (5 bases). The V end lost 2 bases, the J end lost 2 bases, and 12 bases lay between the germline ends. Germline V gene data show CDR1 as MNHEY and CDR2 as SMNVEV (reference sequence). The CDR3 is 15 amino acids. The CDR3 coding sequence is TGTGCCAGCAGTTTAGCAGGCGGGGCTAACACTGAAGCTTTCTTT. Encoded protein: CASSLAGGANTEAFF.

This clone was seen a single time. The chain links TRBV2 to TRBJ1-5, with a tentative D call TRBD1 (5 bases). Germline values: CDR1 SNHLY, CDR2 FYNNEI. CDR3 length: 13 amino acids. The V end was cut by 6 bases, the J end by 4 bases, with 10 bases between. The CDR3 region is CASSGGQNQPQHF. DNA of the CDR3: TGTGCCAGCAGCGGGGGTCAAAATCAGCCCCAGCATTTT.